This note documents a single T cell receptor (beta chain) sequence. Its antigen is still unknown. The repertoire was sequenced with immunoSEQ multiplex PCR; TCRdb's copy has only in-frame clones and lacks some. In the table there are tens of thousands of clones, approximately 90% of which are singletons. All patients experienced relapse after autologous stem cell transplantation, and brentuximab vedotin exposure was variable. This entry comes from a study of PD-1 blockade in classical Hodgkin lymphoma. Notes on the study in general: Diminished baseline TCR diversity has been reported in newly diagnosed patients relative to healthy donors. What caused the repertoire differences, perhaps disease activity or prior therapy, remains undefined. Complete responders entered with baseline diversity on par with newly diagnosed patients, the results showed.

Germline V gene lookup returns CDR1 SGHNT and CDR2 YENEEA. Trimming shortened V by 4 bases and J by 2 bases, and 5 bases separated the two germline ends. CDR3 size: 13 residues. Sample: peripheral blood mononuclear cells (PBMCs), taken at baseline. V and J are TRBV11-3 and TRBJ2-2; D unclear. The clonotype comes from a human donor with classical Hodgkin lymphoma. CDR3 region: CASSSLNTGELFF. For the CDR3, the DNA is TGTGCCAGCAGCTCCCTTAACACCGGGGAGCTGTTTTTT. The entire variable domain, with the rest obtained from reference TRBV11-3 and TRBJ2-2, is as follows: EAGVVQSPRYKIIEKKQPVAFWCNPISGHNTLYWYLQNLGQGPELLIRYENEEAVDDSQLPKDRFSAERLKGVDSTLKIQPAELGDSAVYLCASSSLNTGELFFGEGSRLTVL.